This T cell receptor beta chain came from a study of shared clonotypes between healthy human individuals. Sorted-subset replicate PCR reactions were performed with around 210 ng DNA, corresponding to roughly 31,000 T cell genomes. Data came from immunoSEQ multiplex PCR; TCRdb stores just in-frame clones and leaves some out. The sample includes nearly 750,000 clones, 72% of them seen just once. The CDR3 consists of 13 residues. Trimming stripped 4 bases from V and 5 bases from J, with 6 bases between. Germline V CDR1 and CDR2: SNHLY, FYNNEI. V usage is TRBV2 and J usage is TRBJ1-6; D not certain. The sequence derives from a woman in her 30s in good health. The sample taken for sequencing was memory CD4+ T cells sorted from blood. Subset defined: CD45RA-negative fraction. CDR3 bases: TGTGCCAGCAGTGCTTGGGATAATTCACCCCTCCACTTT. Translated: CASSAWDNSPLHF.